The rows below give T cell receptor beta chains drawn from one sample of a study of CD8+CD57+ T cells in acquired aplastic anemia. TCRdb used MiXCR to reprocess the reads, holding one entry per CDR3 protein. The sample yields under 250,000 distinct CDR3 sequences, about a third seen once. Input material: sorted CD4+, CD8+, or CD8+CD57+ T cells (not recorded which) from PBMCs. Receptors were obtained from a human donor in good health, serving as a control. The CDR3 runs from the conserved cysteine through the conserved F or W. Each record gives: V gene, D gene, J gene, clone size, CDR3 DNA, CDR3 protein. D genes are given only for firm matches. Part of the rows lack a size; the others show once, few, many or a class for expanded clones.

>TRBV20-1|TRBD2|TRBJ2-3|many
TGCAGTGCCAGTCTAGCGGTTTCTTCCACAGATACGCAGTATTTT
CSASLAVSSTDTQYF
>TRBV7-7|.|TRBJ2-7|many
TGTGCCAGCAGCTTTTCTTCCAGGTTGCACTCCGAGCAGTACTTC
CASSFSSRLHSEQYF
>TRBV19|.|TRBJ1-5|.
TGTGCCAGTAGCCTCTCACAGGAAAGCAATCAGCCCCAGCATTTT
CASSLSQESNQPQHF
>TRBV6-4|.|TRBJ1-6|many
TGTGCCAGCAGTGCCCTGACGGGCTCACCCCTCCACTTT
CASSALTGSPLHF
>TRBV24-1|TRBD2|TRBJ2-3|.
TGTGCCACCAGTGACCCAAGGACTAGCGGGGACACGCAGTATTTT
CATSDPRTSGDTQYF
>TRBV10-2|.|TRBJ1-2|few
TGCGCCAGCAGTGAGTCGCAGGGTACGAATGGCTACACCTTC
CASSESQGTNGYTF
>TRBV24-1|.|TRBJ1-6|.
TGTGCCACCAGCTCTGGGCCGTATTCACCCCTCCACTTT
CATSSGPYSPLHF
>TRBV5-4|.|TRBJ2-7|few
TGTGCCAGCAGCTTCGATAGCTTCTCCTCACTACCTAGCTCCTACGAGCAGTACTTC
CASSFDSFSSLPSSYEQYF
>TRBV19|.|TRBJ2-7|many
TGTGCCAGTAGTGCCGTGAACAGCGACTACTACGAGCAGTACTTC
CASSAVNSDYYEQYF
>TRBV10-3|.|TRBJ2-2|.
TGTGCCATCAGTGACCTGGGGTCAGGGGAGCTGTTTTTT
CAISDLGSGELFF
>TRBV13|.|TRBJ2-1|few
TGTGCCAGCAGCTTAACTGTCGGCGGGGAGCAGTTCTTC
CASSLTVGGEQFF
>TRBV7-2|.|TRBJ1-1|many
TGTGCCAGCAGACTACAGGTAGGGACTGAAGCTTTCTTT
CASRLQVGTEAFF
>TRBV25-1|.|TRBJ1-1|many
TGTGCCAGCAGCTACTCCGGGACACCGAACACTGAAGCTTTCTTT
CASSYSGTPNTEAFF
>TRBV24-1|.|TRBJ1-1|.
TGTGCCACCAGTGAGGCAGGGAACACTGAAGCTTTCTTT
CATSEAGNTEAFF
>TRBV11-2|TRBD2|TRBJ2-1|many
TGTGCCAGCAGCTCCGGACTAGCGGGGGAGGGTGAGCAGTTCTTC
CASSSGLAGEGEQFF
>TRBV4-1|.|TRBJ1-6|many
TGCGCCAGCAGCCAAGTGTCCCCGCGGCTGGGTAATTCACCCCTCCACTTT
CASSQVSPRLGNSPLHF
>TRBV15|.|TRBJ2-7|many
TGTGCCACCAGCAGGGAGGGGACGCTTATTTACGAGCAGTACTTC
CATSREGTLIYEQYF
>TRBV29-1|TRBD1|TRBJ1-3|.
TGCAGCGTAGCGACAGGGGCGGGAAACACCATATATTTT
CSVATGAGNTIYF
>TRBV2|.|TRBJ2-7|.
TGTGCCAGCTCAATGGCGGGGAGCTCCTACGAGCAGTACTTC
CASSMAGSSYEQYF
>TRBV19|TRBD2|TRBJ2-5|many
TGTGCCAGTGCGACCCCCGGGGGGGAAGAGACCCAGTACTTC
CASATPGGEETQYF
>TRBV2|.|TRBJ1-3|.
TGTGCCAGCAGCATCGGGACGGGAACTGGAAACACCATATATTTT
CASSIGTGTGNTIYF
>TRBV5-4|TRBD1|TRBJ1-1|.
TGTGCCAGCAGACCAGGGGGCGATCCGAACACTGAAGCTTTCTTT
CASRPGGDPNTEAFF
>TRBV19|.|TRBJ2-5|many
TGTGCCAGTAGTATGGGAACCTACTGGACCCCGGGGGATAGGGAGACCCAGTACTTC
CASSMGTYWTPGDRETQYF
>TRBV15|.|TRBJ2-3|.
TGTGCCACCAGCACTTGGACTCTCTCCACAGATACGCAGTATTTT
CATSTWTLSTDTQYF
>TRBV12-3/TRBV12-4|TRBD1|TRBJ2-7|.
TGTGCCAGCAGTTTTGGGACAGGGGGACCCTACGAGCAGTACTTC
CASSFGTGGPYEQYF
>TRBV7-9|.|TRBJ2-7|many
TGTGCCAGCAGTGCCGCCAGGGGTCCTATCTACGAGCAGTACTTC
CASSAARGPIYEQYF
>TRBV5-4|TRBD2|TRBJ2-3|few
TGTGCCAGCAGGCCGGGACTAGCGAGCACAGATACGCAGTATTTT
CASRPGLASTDTQYF